The text below deals with one T cell receptor (beta chain). How the authors handled the data: Between-group CDR3 differences, defined by clinicopathological status, yielded a distant-metastasis classifier for papillary thyroid cancer. TCRdb called clones again from the PCR reads with MiXCR. For this entry, the V and J calls and clone size follow TCRdb and not the study's own pipeline. The sample has about 39,000 clones, around 18% seen once. The data originate from a study of metastatic and nonmetastatic thyroid tumors. No treatment had been given to any patient before thyroid surgery. V dropped 0 bases and J dropped 0; count of bases not matched to a gene: 5. Germline V gene lookup returns CDR1 SGHVS and CDR2 FQNEAQ. The CDR3 runs to 16 residues.

The chain combines TRBV7-8 with TRBJ2-7, with TRBD2 matching over 7 bases. This receptor was identified in a female donor with papillary thyroid cancer or a benign thyroid nodule (not recorded which). Some clones in this sample may be carry-over from other donors' samples. Sequenced sample: tumor tissue. The CDR3 nucleotides read TGTGCCAGCAGCTTAGCCACTAGCGTGTCCTCCTACGAGCAGTACTTC. Residues: CASSLATSVSSYEQYF.